Listed below are T cell receptor beta chains from one sample, sequenced in a study of neoadjuvant anti-PD-1 for oral cavity cancer. Measured with immunoSEQ multiplex PCR; TCRdb has only the in-frame clones, and not every one. The sample contains approximately 45,000 clones, about 77% of which appear only once. The specimen comprised PBMCs, sampled after nivolumab (anti-PD-1) treatment. These receptors were obtained from a person between 35 and 79 years old with oral cavity squamous cell carcinoma. Each CDR3 is given with its conserved first and last residue. D genes are given only for firm matches. Clone size, where shown, is once, few, many, or a class for clones that have expanded.

TRBJ2-2,.,TRBV4-1,TRBD2,CASSQPLAGGGELFF,TGCGCCAGCAGCCAACCACTAGCGGGAGGCGGGGAGCTGTTTTTT
TRBJ2-3,.,TRBV5-4,.,CASSLRSGFAYSDTQYF,TGTGCCAGCAGCTTGAGAAGCGGGTTCGCTTATTCAGATACGCAGTATTTT
TRBJ2-7,.,TRBV5-1,TRBD2,CASSREGTSVEQYF,TGCGCCAGCAGCAGGGAGGGGACTTCCGTCGAGCAGTACTTC
TRBJ1-2,once,TRBV29-1,.,CSADMAGYTF,TGCAGCGCCGACATGGCTGGCTACACCTTC
TRBJ2-7,.,TRBV4-1,.,CASSQGYRASYEQYF,TGCGCCAGCAGCCAGGGCTACAGGGCGTCCTACGAGCAGTACTTC
TRBJ1-1,.,TRBV7-9,TRBD1,CASSPPGTGQRTEAFF,TGTGCCAGCAGCCCTCCCGGGACAGGGCAGAGGACTGAAGCTTTCTTT
TRBJ2-3,.,TRBV6-5,.,CASSYRAGSTDTQYF,TGTGCCAGCAGTTACAGGGCGGGGAGCACAGATACGCAGTATTTT
TRBJ2-1,.,TRBV5-6,.,CASSSPQRRDEQFF,TGTGCCAGCAGCTCTCCACAGAGGAGGGATGAGCAGTTCTTC
TRBJ2-7,.,TRBV5-1,.,CASSLEASSYEQYF,TGCGCCAGCAGCTTGGAAGCGAGTTCCTACGAGCAGTACTTC
TRBJ1-4,.,TRBV6-1,.,CASSARQERREKLFF,TGTGCCAGCAGTGCAAGACAGGAGCGGCGTGAAAAACTGTTTTTT